A selection of T cell receptor beta chains follows, all from one sample in a study of cytomegalovirus exposure and HLA in healthy donors. Sequencing was performed with immunoSEQ multiplex PCR; in TCRdb, only in-frame clones are kept and a portion is missing. Here the sample spans roughly 100,000 clones, more than 60% being singletons. Sequenced sample: PBMCs. These receptors all come from a woman aged 50 to 60 in good health and CMV-seropositive. Both conserved end residues are part of each CDR3. A D gene is named only where the DNA matches it firmly. Not all rows give a size; the values are once, few, many and, for expanded clones, a class.

d_call clone_size j_call cdr3_length v_call cdr3_nt cdr3_aa
TRBD2 . TRBJ2-3 16 TRBV5-4 TGTGCCAGCAGCGGGGGACTAGCGGGAAAACAAGATACGCAGTATTTT CASSGGLAGKQDTQYF
. . TRBJ1-1 14 TRBV6-6 TGTGCCAGCAATCTTATCGCGGGGAACACTGAAGCTTTCTTT CASNLIAGNTEAFF
. . TRBJ2-1 16 TRBV5-1 TGCGCCAGCAGCTTGGCCCCCGCAGGGAACTACAATGAGCAGTTCTTC CASSLAPAGNYNEQFF
TRBD1 . TRBJ2-5 17 TRBV7-8 TGTGCCAGCAGCTTAGACGCGGGGGGGACAGGGGGCGAGACCCAGTACTTC CASSLDAGGTGGETQYF
. . TRBJ2-1 15 TRBV7-8 TGTGCCAGCAGCTTAGGTAGTTCACGATACAATGAGCAGTTCTTC CASSLGSSRYNEQFF
. . TRBJ1-3 17 TRBV1 TGCACCAGCAGCCTCCGAGACAGGGGGCTATGGGGAAACACCATATATTTT CTSSLRDRGLWGNTIYF
TRBD1 few TRBJ1-2 14 TRBV28 TGTGCCAGCAGTCTGACAGGGAGGAGCTATGGCTACACCTTC CASSLTGRSYGYTF
TRBD1 few TRBJ1-2 14 TRBV5-1 TGCGCCAGCAGCTTCGGCCAGGGGGGTGATGGCTACACCTTC CASSFGQGGDGYTF
. few TRBJ1-1 15 TRBV7-9 TGTGCCAGCAGCTTTAGCGGGGGGTTGGGGACTGAAGCTTTCTTT CASSFSGGLGTEAFF
TRBD1 . TRBJ2-2 14 TRBV10-3 TGTGCCATCAGCTACGACAGGGACACCGGGGAGCTGTTTTTT CAISYDRDTGELFF
. . TRBJ1-6 15 TRBV18 TGTGCCAGCTCATTTCAGGGCGGAGGGAATTCACCCCTCCACTTT CASSFQGGGNSPLHF
. . TRBJ2-1 14 TRBV2 TGTGCCAGCAGGGACAGTTTTTCCTACAATGAGCAGTTCTTC CASRDSFSYNEQFF
TRBD1 . TRBJ2-2 14 TRBV9 TGTGCCAGCAGCGGGGGACAGTACACCGGGGAGCTGTTTTTT CASSGGQYTGELFF
TRBD2 . TRBJ2-7 14 TRBV2 TGTGCCAGCAGTGCGCCGGGACTAGCGACTGAGCAGTACTTC CASSAPGLATEQYF
. . TRBJ1-2 14 TRBV5-1 TGCGCCAGCAGCCCCCCTCAGGGCACCTATGGCTACACCTTC CASSPPQGTYGYTF
. . TRBJ1-1 15 TRBV5-1 TGCGCCAGCAGCCCGATTGGAGGGTTGAACACTGAAGCTTTCTTT CASSPIGGLNTEAFF
TRBD1 . TRBJ1-2 14 TRBV9 TGTGCCAGCAGCGCACAGGGGGCCGGCTATGGCTACACCTTC CASSAQGAGYGYTF
. . TRBJ1-1 15 TRBV19 TGTGCCAGTAGTATTTCGAGGACAGCGAACACTGAAGCTTTCTTT CASSISRTANTEAFF
. few TRBJ1-1 11 TRBV7-9 TGTGCCAGCAGCTTATCTTCGCGGATTTTCTTT CASSLSSRIFF
TRBD1 . TRBJ2-5 14 TRBV6-5 TGTGCCAGCAGTAACCGGGACAGGGTTGAGACCCAGTACTTC CASSNRDRVETQYF
TRBD1 . TRBJ2-2 15 TRBV5-1 TGCGCCAGCAAACAGGGGCATACGAACACCGGGGAGCTGTTTTTT CASKQGHTNTGELFF
. . TRBJ2-2 14 TRBV5-1 TGCGCCAGCAGCTTGTCCGTAAACACCGGGGAGCTGTTTTTT CASSLSVNTGELFF
. . TRBJ1-1 16 TRBV10-3 TGTGCCATCAGTGTGATCCCTAACTCTATGAACACTGAAGCTTTCTTT CAISVIPNSMNTEAFF
. . TRBJ1-2 14 TRBV19 TGTGCCAGTATCGACAGGTCTTTCGGCTATGGCTACACCTTC CASIDRSFGYGYTF
. . TRBJ1-1 14 TRBV5-4 TGTGCCAGCAGCCTCGACGGGGGGAACACTGAAGCTTTCTTT CASSLDGGNTEAFF
. . TRBJ2-2 16 TRBV9 TGTGCCAGCAGCGTAGGCGGCGGAAGGAGCACCGGGGAGCTGTTTTTT CASSVGGGRSTGELFF
. . TRBJ1-4 16 TRBV2 TGTGCCAGCAGTTACCCGGGCCGCGCGGGTCAAGGAAAACTGTTTTTT CASSYPGRAGQGKLFF
. few TRBJ1-5 13 TRBV7-9 TGTGCCAGCAGCTTACCAGGAGGACAGCCCCAGCATTTT CASSLPGGQPQHF
. . TRBJ1-2 14 TRBV2 TGTGCCAGCAGTGAATGGGCACAGGTTGATGGCTACACCTTC CASSEWAQVDGYTF
. . TRBJ1-6 17 TRBV11-2 TGTGCCAGCAGCTTAAGATTCCTGACAGCCAATAATTCACCCCTCCACTTT CASSLRFLTANNSPLHF
TRBD1 few TRBJ2-7 15 TRBV28 TGTGCCAGCAGTTTGAGCGGACAGGGCTGGCACGAGCAGTACTTC CASSLSGQGWHEQYF
TRBD1 . TRBJ1-4 16 TRBV27 TGTGCCAGCAGCCTCCGGGACAGGGGATTTTCCGAAAAACTGTTTTTT CASSLRDRGFSEKLFF
TRBD2 . TRBJ2-3 16 TRBV4-3 TGCGCCAGCAGCCAAGGGGGGGGACTAGCAACAGATACGCAGTATTTT CASSQGGGLATDTQYF
. . TRBJ1-5 15 TRBV28 TGTGCCAGCAGTTTATCGCGGTATAGCAATCAGCCCCAGCATTTT CASSLSRYSNQPQHF
. few TRBJ2-5 16 TRBV5-1 TGCGCCAGCAGCCTGGACGGTAGCGGAGACCAAGAGACCCAGTACTTC CASSLDGSGDQETQYF
TRBD1 . TRBJ1-2 15 TRBV6-5 TGTGCCAGCAGTTCCCTAGCGACAGGGGACTATGGCTACACCTTC CASSSLATGDYGYTF
TRBD2 . TRBJ2-1 16 TRBV7-2 TGTGCCAGCAGCTTAGTCTCGCCGGGGGGGCCTGGTGAGCAGTTCTTC CASSLVSPGGPGEQFF
. . TRBJ2-7 16 TRBV7-8 TGTGCCAGCAGCTTAGGGTCTGGGGGGGCCACCTACGAGCAGTACTTC CASSLGSGGATYEQYF
. few TRBJ1-5 13 TRBV6-5 TGTGCCAGCGCCAGGCAAGCGGAACAGCCCCAGCATTTT CASARQAEQPQHF
. once TRBJ2-7 14 TRBV6-5 TGTGCCAGCAGTTACTTGACAGAAGGCCACGAGCAGTACTTC CASSYLTEGHEQYF
TRBD2 . TRBJ2-7 14 TRBV14 TGTGCCAGCAGCCCGGGACTAACAACCTACGAGCAGTACTTC CASSPGLTTYEQYF
TRBD2 . TRBJ2-3 14 TRBV11-2 TGTGCCAGCAGCTCACTAGCGGGCGCAGATACGCAGTATTTT CASSSLAGADTQYF
. . TRBJ2-7 13 TRBV7-7 TGTGCCAGCAGCCCCTCGCGTTCCGACGAGCAGTACTTC CASSPSRSDEQYF
TRBD1 . TRBJ1-6 14 TRBV5-1 TGCGCCAGCAGCGCGGGACAGGGTACTTCACCCCTCCACTTT CASSAGQGTSPLHF
TRBD1 . TRBJ2-1 16 TRBV29-1 TGCAGCGTTTCCGTCGGGACAGGGCTGACCTACAATGAGCAGTTCTTC CSVSVGTGLTYNEQFF
. . TRBJ1-1 13 TRBV6-6 TGTGCCGGCTCACAGGGTGTTGGCACTGAAGCTTTCTTT CAGSQGVGTEAFF
TRBD1 . TRBJ2-3 16 TRBV28 TGTGCCAGCAGTTTCAGGGGGCATATGGTCTCAGATACGCAGTATTTT CASSFRGHMVSDTQYF
. few TRBJ1-4 16 TRBV5-1 TGCGCCAGCAGCTTCGGTCACGGGACATTAAATGAAAAACTGTTTTTT CASSFGHGTLNEKLFF
. . TRBJ1-1 13 TRBV11-2 TGTGCCAGCAGACCAAGGGGTTACACTGAAGCTTTCTTT CASRPRGYTEAFF
TRBD1 once TRBJ1-2 13 TRBV29-1 TGCAGCGCTACCGGGACAGGGGGCTCTGGCTACACCTTC CSATGTGGSGYTF
TRBD1 . TRBJ2-3 14 TRBV5-1 TGCGCCAGCAGCTTCGGACAGGGCACAGATACGCAGTATTTT CASSFGQGTDTQYF
. . TRBJ1-5 15 TRBV7-9 TGTGCCAGCAGCTTGGCCGGAGATAGCAATCAGCCCCAGCATTTT CASSLAGDSNQPQHF
TRBD2 . TRBJ2-1 16 TRBV7-8 TGTGCCAGCAGCGGAGGCGGGAGGACTCATTACAATGAGCAGTTCTTC CASSGGGRTHYNEQFF
TRBD1 . TRBJ1-4 14 TRBV5-1 TGCGCCAGCAGCATGGGACAGGGTGGTGAAAAACTGTTTTTT CASSMGQGGEKLFF
TRBD2 . TRBJ2-1 14 TRBV29-1 TGCAGCGTTGTGGGAGGGAGTATGGACAATGAGCAGTTCTTC CSVVGGSMDNEQFF
. . TRBJ1-5 15 TRBV6-4 TGTGCCAGCACCGAGGAGGAGGGAGTCGGCCAGCCCCAGCATTTT CASTEEEGVGQPQHF
TRBD1 few TRBJ2-2 18 TRBV7-8 TGTGCCAGCAGCTTAGCCGGTCTTGGGACAGTCTACACCGGGGAGCTGTTTTTT CASSLAGLGTVYTGELFF